This TCR beta chain was sequenced in a study of PD-1 blockade in classical Hodgkin lymphoma. All trial patients relapsed after autologous stem cell transplantation. Germline V gene lookup returns CDR1 MNHNY and CDR2 SVGAGI (reference sequence). The CDR3 has 13 residues. The V end lost 5 bases, the J end lost 3 bases, and 10 bases lay between the germline ends. Method: immunoSEQ multiplex PCR; TCRdb's copy keeps in-frame clones and lacks some. The profile shows about 28,000 clones, 83% of them singletons. The sequencing here drew on peripheral blood mononuclear cells (PBMCs), taken before the second cycle of nivolumab. The chain has TRBV6-6 and TRBJ1-2; D is perhaps TRBD1 (5 bases). This TCR derives from a human donor with classical Hodgkin lymphoma. In nucleotides, the CDR3 is TGTGCCAGCAGTACCCGGGGGGACTATGGCTACACCTTC. Residues: CASSTRGDYGYTF.